This T cell receptor beta chain was profiled in a study of blood T cell repertoires in COVID-19 (dated by TCRdb to 2018 to 2020). For the wider study: Samples covering the acute and convalescent phases of COVID-19 were provided by collaborators in the United States, Italy and Spain. The prospective study material was composed of cDNA or gDNA derived from T cells, B-cell-depleted T cells, or PBMCs. Subjects who had been exposed to COVID-19, were actively infected with it, or had recovered from it provided the deeply sampled blood TCRbeta repertoires that made up the dataset. The repertoires were released in a freely available public database meant as a resource for research on the immune response to SARS-CoV-2. Samples were obtained from the ongoing ImmuneRACE study (first 160 participants) and from about 1,300 subjects provided by 6 global collaborators. A de-identified subject ID, COVID-19 status, age in years and sex were almost always included in the sample metadata. Where available, HLA class I and class II types were obtained from metadata supplied by the sample provider rather than from assay-based typing.

What the work shows at the level of the full study, not this receptor alone: Clinical and demographic metadata were provided uncurated, with the amount varying by source and participant.

A note on this clone: The specificity of this receptor is unknown. One base away there is no much larger clone; base qualities are not given.

The immunoSEQ Assay, a bias-controlled multiplex PCR, was used to amplify TCRbeta CDR3 regions from genomic DNA. On the study's bioinformatics: The number of nucleated cells in each sample was estimated from the amplification of reference gene primers within the assay. To quantify the absolute abundance of each unique TCRbeta CDR3 rearrangement, sequence reads were collapsed and filtered. For each sample, productive Simpson clonality was calculated as the square root of Simpson's diversity index across productive rearrangements. In its TCRdb copy, this immuneACCESS table keeps in-frame sequences only and misses some clones. Where compared with another copy, unresolved V genes explain less than half of these, and the others have no known cause. The V and J calls and clone size are taken from that table; D and trimming were inferred from the DNA. The sample table lists about 11,000 clones, just under 85% of them with a count of one. The biggest ten clones account for approximately 30% of the sample.

Taken from cysteine to phenylalanine, the CDR3 has 14 residues. Here the CDR3 DNA is all that survives: 42 bases in frame from base 1. CDR1 and CDR2 are read off the germline V gene as SNHLY and FYNNEI. V lost 1 base and J lost 8 bases, and the count of bases not matched to a germline gene is 3. Each collaborating institution followed its own protocols to collect whole blood in K2EDTA tubes. For TCRbeta analysis, collaborators shipped samples as frozen whole blood, isolated PBMCs, or DNA extracted from either of those sample types. The material sequenced was peripheral blood. This clonotype originated in a man aged 50 to 60 with active COVID-19. The V and J genes are TRBV2 and TRBJ1-4, with 8 middle bases fitting TRBD1. The nucleotide sequence reads TGTGCCAGCAGTGAAGGGACAGGGAGCGAAAAACTGTTTTTT. Protein translation: CASSEGTGSEKLFF.